This T cell receptor beta chain was recovered during a study of cytomegalovirus exposure and HLA in healthy donors. Primers for the PCR totalled 60 Vbeta and 13 Jbeta. This table comes from immunoSEQ multiplex PCR, and its TCRdb copy is limited to in-frame clones, with some not included. The sample lists roughly 200,000 clones, about 80% seen once, with 1.9% in the top ten. CDR3 size: 16 residues. V dropped 0 bases and J dropped 1 base, with 11 bases sitting between them. Germline V lookup: CDR1 SGHRS, CDR2 YFSETQ. Specimen: PBMCs. The TCR comes from a man under 40 in good health and CMV-seronegative. The chain links TRBV5-1 to TRBJ2-4; a possible D gene is TRBD1 (6 bases). CDR3 protein: CASSLEGQGAKNIQYF. The CDR3 nucleotides read TGCGCCAGCAGCTTGGAGGGCCAGGGGGCCAAAAACATTCAGTACTTC.